This T cell receptor beta chain was recorded in a study of control samples from healthy donors and cancer patients. V shed 3 bases and J shed 6 bases, with 5 bases lying between them. This CDR3 has 12 residues. Per germline, CDR1 MDHEN and CDR2 SYDVKM. TCRdb keeps only in-frame clones here, not all; method: immunoSEQ multiplex PCR. The table has more than 100,000 clones, around nine tenths seen once. The rearrangement joins TRBV28 to TRBJ2-2; D gene uncertain. This TCR came from a man younger than 30 in good health. Sequencing was carried out using blood. The CDR3 loop is CASSLVAGELFF. DNA for the CDR3: TGTGCCAGCAGTTTGGTGGCCGGGGAGCTGTTTTTT.